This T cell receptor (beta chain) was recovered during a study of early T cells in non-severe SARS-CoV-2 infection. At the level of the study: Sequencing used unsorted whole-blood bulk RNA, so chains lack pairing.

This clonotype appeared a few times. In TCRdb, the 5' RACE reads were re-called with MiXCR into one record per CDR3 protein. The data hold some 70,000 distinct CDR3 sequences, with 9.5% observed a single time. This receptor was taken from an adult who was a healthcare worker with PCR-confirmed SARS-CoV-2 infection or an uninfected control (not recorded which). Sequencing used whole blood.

The DNA of the CDR3 is TGTGCCAGCACCACAGGTTTTGGCGAGCAGTACTTC. The encoded protein is CASTTGFGEQYF. The rearrangement uses TRBV27 and TRBJ2-7, with D tentatively TRBD1 (5 bases). Trimming shortened V by 7 bases and J by 6 bases, and 13 bases separated the two germline ends. CDR3 length: 12 residues. CDR1 MNHEY and CDR2 SMNVEV come from the germline V gene (reference sequence).